The entry below describes one TCR beta chain. The antigen remains unidentified. There are 14 residues in the CDR3. The V end lost 6 bases, the J end lost 0 bases, and 11 bases lay between the germline ends. Germline values: CDR1 MDHEN, CDR2 SYDVKM. The entry originates in a study of T cells in narcolepsy. The overall study: Enrolled donors included narcolepsy type 1 or type 2 patients and healthy controls. General observations from the study: Autoreactive HCRT-specific and TRIB2-specific clonotypes were marked in same-patient CSF-versus-blood CD4+ comparisons. Reportedly, autoreactive clonotypes were serially detected in patients' blood but not controls'.

Using immunoSEQ multiplex PCR, the repertoire was profiled, and TCRdb retains in-frame clones only, with some absent. The sample yields under 30,000 clones, 85% seen once. The sequence was obtained from a human donor with narcolepsy. The chain joins TRBV28 to TRBJ1-2; D gene uncertain. The sample comprised CD45RA- memory CD4+ T cells from PBMCs. The CDR3 sequence is CASSQGGTNYGYTF. CDR3 nucleotide sequence: TGTGCCAGCAGCCAAGGAGGAACTAACTATGGCTACACCTTC.